The 2 T cell receptor beta chains given below trace back to one sample, sequenced in a study of blood T cell repertoires in COVID-19. The assay was immunoSEQ multiplex PCR, and TCRdb's table has in-frame clones only and misses some. The sample has fewer than 300,000 clones, 75% to 95% seen once. What was sequenced was peripheral blood. These TCRs come from a young adult with COVID-19, enrolled during active disease.

The V gene is TRBV25-1, the J gene TRBJ2-5; no clear D gene. V was clipped by 3 bases and J by 4 bases, with 21 bases between them. The germline V gene encodes CDR1 MGHDK and CDR2 SYGVNS. The CDR3 totals 17 residues. CDR3 protein: CASSDTPIPTERETQYF. CDR3 sequence (DNA): TGTGCCAGCAGTGACACGCCTATCCCAACGGAGAGAGAGACCCAGTACTTC. The variable domain in full, completed from reference TRBV25-1 and TRBJ2-5, reads EADIYQTPRYLVIGTGKKITLECSQTMGHDKMYWYQQDPGMELHLIHYSYGVNSTEKGDLSSESTVSRIRTEHFPLTLESARPSHTSQYLCASSDTPIPTERETQYFGPGTRLLVL.

The rearrangement uses TRBV27 and TRBJ1-1; D unresolved. Germline loops: CDR1 MNHEY, CDR2 SMNVEV (reference sequence). V was pared by 3 bases and J by 0 bases, with 8 bases between. This CDR3 is 14 amino acids long. CDR3 sequence reads: CASSFNRLNTEAFF. CDR3 sequence (DNA): TGTGCCAGCAGTTTTAACAGATTGAACACTGAAGCTTTCTTT.